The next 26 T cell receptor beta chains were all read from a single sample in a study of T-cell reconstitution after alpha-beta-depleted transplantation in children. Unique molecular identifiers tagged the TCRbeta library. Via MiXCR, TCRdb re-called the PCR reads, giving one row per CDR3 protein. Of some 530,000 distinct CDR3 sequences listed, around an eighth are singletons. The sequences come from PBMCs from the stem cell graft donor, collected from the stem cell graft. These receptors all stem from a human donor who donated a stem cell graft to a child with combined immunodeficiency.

The CDR3 DNA sequence: TGTGCCAGCAATGGGATTTACGGGGAGCAGTACTTC. Residues: CASNGIYGEQYF. The chain links TRBV28 to TRBJ2-7, with D unclear. V shed 7 bases and J shed 7 bases, with 14 bases lying between them. In germline, CDR1 is MDHEN, CDR2 SYDVKM. The CDR3 is made up of 12 amino acids.

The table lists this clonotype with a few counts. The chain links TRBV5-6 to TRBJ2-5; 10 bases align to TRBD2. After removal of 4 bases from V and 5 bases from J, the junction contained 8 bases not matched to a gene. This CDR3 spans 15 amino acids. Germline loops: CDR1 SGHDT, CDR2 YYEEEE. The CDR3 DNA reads TGTGCCAGCAGCCAAGCGGGGGGGCCGAGGGAGACCCAGTACTTC. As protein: CASSQAGGPRETQYF.

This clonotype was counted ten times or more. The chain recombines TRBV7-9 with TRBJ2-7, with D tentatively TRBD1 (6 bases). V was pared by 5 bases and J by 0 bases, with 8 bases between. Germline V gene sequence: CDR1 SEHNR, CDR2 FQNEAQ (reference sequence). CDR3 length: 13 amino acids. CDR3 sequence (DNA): TGTGCCAGCAGCCACAGGGTCTCCTACGAGCAGTACTTC. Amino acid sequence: CASSHRVSYEQYF. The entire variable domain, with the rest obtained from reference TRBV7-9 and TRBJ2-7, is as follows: DTGVSQNPRHKITKRGQNVTFRCDPISEHNRLYWYRQTLGQGPEFLTYFQNEAQLEKSRLLSDRFSAERPKGSFSTLEIQRTEQGDSAMYLCASSHRVSYEQYFGPGTRLTVT.

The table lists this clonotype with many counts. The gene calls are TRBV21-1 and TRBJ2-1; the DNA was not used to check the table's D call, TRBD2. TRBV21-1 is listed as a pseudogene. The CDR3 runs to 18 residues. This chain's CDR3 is CASSKGGDLADSYNEQFF. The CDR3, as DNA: TGTGCCAGCAGCAAAGGGGGAGACCTAGCGGACTCCTACAATGAGCAGTTCTTC.

This chain's CDR3 is CAIARTGEDTGELFF. CDR3 DNA sequence: TGTGCCATCGCCCGGACAGGGGAAGACACCGGGGAGCTGTTTTTT. The V call is TRBV10-3, the J call TRBJ2-2, with TRBD1 identical over 9 bases. CDR3 size: 15 residues. V lost 8 bases to trimming and J lost 3 bases; unmatched junction nucleotides: 7. Germline V lookup: CDR1 ENHRY, CDR2 SYGVKD.

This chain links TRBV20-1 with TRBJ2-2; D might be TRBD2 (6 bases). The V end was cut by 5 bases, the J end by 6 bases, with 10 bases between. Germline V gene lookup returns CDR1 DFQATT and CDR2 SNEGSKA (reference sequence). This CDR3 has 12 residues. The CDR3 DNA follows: TGCAGTGCTCCGGGACTCTCCGGGGAGCTGTTTTTT. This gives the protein CSAPGLSGELFF.

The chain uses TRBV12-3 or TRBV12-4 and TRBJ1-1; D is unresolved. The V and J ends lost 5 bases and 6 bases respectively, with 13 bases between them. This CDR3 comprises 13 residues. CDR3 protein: CASSPRSIAEAFF. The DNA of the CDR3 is TGTGCCAGCAGTCCGAGGAGTATAGCTGAAGCTTTCTTT.

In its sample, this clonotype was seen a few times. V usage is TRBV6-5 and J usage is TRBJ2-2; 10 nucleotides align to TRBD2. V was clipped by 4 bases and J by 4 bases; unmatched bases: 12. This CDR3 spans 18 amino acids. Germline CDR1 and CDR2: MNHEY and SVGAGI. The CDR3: CASSSRGIAGGGTGELFF. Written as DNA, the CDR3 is TGTGCCAGCAGTTCCCGGGGAATAGCGGGAGGTGGCACCGGGGAGCTGTTTTTT.

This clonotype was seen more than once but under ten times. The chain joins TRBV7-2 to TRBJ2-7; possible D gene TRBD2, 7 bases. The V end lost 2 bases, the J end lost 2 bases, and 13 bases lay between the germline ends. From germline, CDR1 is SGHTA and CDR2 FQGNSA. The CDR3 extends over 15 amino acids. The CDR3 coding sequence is TGTGCCAGCAGCTTACGGGGGGCCCTAACCTACGAGCAGTACTTC. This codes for CASSLRGALTYEQYF.

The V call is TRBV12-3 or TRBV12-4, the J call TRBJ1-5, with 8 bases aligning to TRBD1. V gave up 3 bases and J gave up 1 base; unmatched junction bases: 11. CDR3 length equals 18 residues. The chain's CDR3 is CASSFAVGQELSNQPQHF. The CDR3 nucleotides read TGTGCCAGCAGTTTCGCGGTGGGACAGGAGCTAAGCAATCAGCCCCAGCATTTT.

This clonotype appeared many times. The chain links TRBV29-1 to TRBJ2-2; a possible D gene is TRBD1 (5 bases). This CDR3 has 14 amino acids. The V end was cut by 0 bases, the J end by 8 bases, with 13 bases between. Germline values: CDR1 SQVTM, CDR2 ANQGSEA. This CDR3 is CSVEDRGLGGELFF. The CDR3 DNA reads TGCAGCGTTGAAGATAGGGGTCTGGGTGGGGAGCTGTTTTTT.

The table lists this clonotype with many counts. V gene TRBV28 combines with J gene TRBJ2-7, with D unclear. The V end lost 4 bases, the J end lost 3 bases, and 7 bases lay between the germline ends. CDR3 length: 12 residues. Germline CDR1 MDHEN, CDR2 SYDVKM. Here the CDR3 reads CASSSPIYEQYF. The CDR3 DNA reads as TGTGCCAGCAGTTCCCCGATCTACGAGCAGTACTTC.

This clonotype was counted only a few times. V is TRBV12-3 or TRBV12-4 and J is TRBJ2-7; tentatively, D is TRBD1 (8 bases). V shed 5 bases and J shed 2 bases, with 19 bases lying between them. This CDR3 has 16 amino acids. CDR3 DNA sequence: TGTGCCAGCAGTCCGGGGGGACAGGAGAGGGCCTACGAGCAGTACTTC. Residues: CASSPGGQERAYEQYF.

CDR3 in DNA: TGTGCCAGCAGCCCAAATAGGGCCAGCGGCGAGCAGTACTTC. Its translation is CASSPNRASGEQYF. The genes are TRBV7-2 and TRBJ2-7, with D perhaps matching TRBD2 (5 bases). V lost 5 bases and J 6 bases, leaving 17 bases between the germline ends. This CDR3 is 14 amino acids long. From germline, CDR1 is SGHTA and CDR2 FQGNSA.

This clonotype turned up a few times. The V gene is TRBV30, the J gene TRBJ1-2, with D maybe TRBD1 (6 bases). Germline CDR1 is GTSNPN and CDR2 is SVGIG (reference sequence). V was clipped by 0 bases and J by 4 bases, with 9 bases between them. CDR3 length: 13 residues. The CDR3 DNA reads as TGTGCCTGGAGTGTTGCCAGGGGCTATGGCTACACCTTC. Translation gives CAWSVARGYGYTF.

This CDR3 is CASSLSSGGPLNQETQYF. Here the CDR3 DNA reads TGTGCCAGCAGCTTGTCTAGCGGGGGGCCCTTGAATCAAGAGACCCAGTACTTC. The V call is TRBV5-6, the J call TRBJ2-5, with TRBD2 matching 11 bases. Trimming cost V 1 base and J 2 bases; bases outside gene matches: 10. CDR1 is SGHDT and CDR2 is YYEEEE in the germline V gene. The CDR3 consists of 18 residues.

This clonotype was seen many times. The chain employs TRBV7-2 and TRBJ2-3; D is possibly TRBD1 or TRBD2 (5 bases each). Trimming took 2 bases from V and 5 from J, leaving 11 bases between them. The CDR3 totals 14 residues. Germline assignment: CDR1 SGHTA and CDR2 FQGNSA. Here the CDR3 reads CASSLRGAGDTQYF. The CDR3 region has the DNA TGTGCCAGCAGCTTACGGGGCGCCGGAGATACGCAGTATTTT.

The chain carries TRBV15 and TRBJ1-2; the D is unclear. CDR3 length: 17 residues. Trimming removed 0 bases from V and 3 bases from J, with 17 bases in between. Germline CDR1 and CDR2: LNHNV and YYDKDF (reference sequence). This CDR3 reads CATSRDLAETVDYGYTF. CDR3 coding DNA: TGTGCCACCAGCAGAGATTTGGCAGAAACCGTGGACTATGGCTACACCTTC.

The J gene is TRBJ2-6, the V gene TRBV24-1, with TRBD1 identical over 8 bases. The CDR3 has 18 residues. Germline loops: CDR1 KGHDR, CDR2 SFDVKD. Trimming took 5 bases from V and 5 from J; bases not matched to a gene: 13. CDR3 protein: CATSASGQGAVWANVLTF. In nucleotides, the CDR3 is TGTGCCACCAGTGCCTCAGGGCAGGGGGCGGTTTGGGCCAACGTCCTGACTTTC.

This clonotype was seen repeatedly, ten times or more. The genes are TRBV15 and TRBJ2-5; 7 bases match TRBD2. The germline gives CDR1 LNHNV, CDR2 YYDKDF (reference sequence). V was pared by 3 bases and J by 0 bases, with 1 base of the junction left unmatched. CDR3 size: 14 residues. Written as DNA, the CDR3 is TGTGCCACCAGCAGGGGGGGGGACCAAGAGACCCAGTACTTC. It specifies CATSRGGDQETQYF.

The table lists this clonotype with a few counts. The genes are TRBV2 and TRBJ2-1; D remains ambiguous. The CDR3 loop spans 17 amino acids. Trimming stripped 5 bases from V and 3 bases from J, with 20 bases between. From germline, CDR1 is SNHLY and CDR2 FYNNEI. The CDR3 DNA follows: TGTGCCAGCAGTATTCTGGACCTACCATTGGGCTACAATGAGCAGTTCTTC. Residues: CASSILDLPLGYNEQFF. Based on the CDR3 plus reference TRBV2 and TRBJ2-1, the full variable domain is EPEVTQTPSHQVTQMGQEVILRCVPISNHLYFYWYRQILGQKVEFLVSFYNNEISEKSEIFDDQFSVERPDGSNFTLKIRSTKLEDSAMYFCASSILDLPLGYNEQFFGPGTRLTVL.

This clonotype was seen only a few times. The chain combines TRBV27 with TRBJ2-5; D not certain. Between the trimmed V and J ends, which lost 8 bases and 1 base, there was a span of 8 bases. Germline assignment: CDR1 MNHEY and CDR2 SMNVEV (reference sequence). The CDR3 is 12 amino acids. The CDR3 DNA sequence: TGTGCCAGCGGAGATTTCCAAGAGACCCAGTACTTC. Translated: CASGDFQETQYF.

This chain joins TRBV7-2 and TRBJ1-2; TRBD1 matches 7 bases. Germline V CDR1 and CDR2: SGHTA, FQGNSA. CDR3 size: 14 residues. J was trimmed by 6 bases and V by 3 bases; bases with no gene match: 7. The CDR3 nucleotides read TGTGCCAGCAGCTTGGTCGGGACAGACCATGGCTACACCTTC. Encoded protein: CASSLVGTDHGYTF.

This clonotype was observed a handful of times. CDR3 DNA: TGCAGTGCGCAAACTTTTAACACCGGGGAGCTGTTTTTT. It is translated as CSAQTFNTGELFF. The rearrangement uses TRBV20-1 and TRBJ2-2; no definite D call. The CDR3 totals 13 residues. The V end was cut by 6 bases, the J end by 2 bases, with 10 bases between. The germline gives CDR1 DFQATT, CDR2 SNEGSKA (reference sequence).

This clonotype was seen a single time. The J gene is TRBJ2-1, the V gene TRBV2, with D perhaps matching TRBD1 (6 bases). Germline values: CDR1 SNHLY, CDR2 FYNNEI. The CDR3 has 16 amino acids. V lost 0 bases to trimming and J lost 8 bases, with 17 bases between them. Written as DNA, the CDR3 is TGTGCCAGCAGTGAAGCGCTTGGGGGCTACCAGGATGAGCAGTTCTTC. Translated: CASSEALGGYQDEQFF.

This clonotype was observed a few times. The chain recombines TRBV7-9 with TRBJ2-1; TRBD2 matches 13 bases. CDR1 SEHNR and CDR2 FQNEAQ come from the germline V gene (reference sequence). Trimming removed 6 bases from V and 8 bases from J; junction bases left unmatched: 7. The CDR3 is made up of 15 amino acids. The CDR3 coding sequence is TGTGCCAGCAGTTCGGGACTAGCGGGATGGCATGAGCAGTTCTTC. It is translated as CASSSGLAGWHEQFF.